This TCR beta chain was captured by sequencing in a study of OX40 agonist ivuxolimab in advanced cancers. The wider study: Males comprised around 78% of the group, whose mean age was roughly 60 years (range about 23 to 80). Study-wide results and caveats: Averaging showed that CD8+ T cells had more expanded clones than CD4+ did. In the 0.1-3.0 mg/kg groups, partial responders showed among the lowest expansion.

V lost 4 bases, J lost 2 bases, and 11 bases lay in between. Germline assignment: CDR1 SQVTM and CDR2 ANQGSEA. The CDR3 runs to 13 residues. Comment on this clone: Its antigen is not identified.

Data came from immunoSEQ multiplex PCR; TCRdb stores just in-frame clones and leaves some out. This table has roughly 50,000 clones, roughly nine tenths appearing once. The clonotype comes from an adult with an advanced solid tumor such as melanoma, head and neck, liver or kidney cancer. This material consisted of CD4+ or CD8+ T cells sorted from blood, taken in a trial of the OX40 agonist ivuxolimab. V usage is TRBV29-1 and J usage is TRBJ1-1; D might be TRBD1 (6 bases). The CDR3 DNA follows: TGCAGCGTTGTGAGGGGACAAAACACTGAAGCTTTCTTT. Its protein product is CSVVRGQNTEAFF.